These 29 T cell receptor beta chains came from one sample sequenced in a study of vaccination and CD4 T cells after COVID-19. The Oncomine TCR Beta short-read assay was what sequenced the DNA obtained from cultured CD4+ T cells. TCRdb re-derived calls from the PCR reads in MiXCR, one entry per CDR3 protein. The data hold 7,500 to 9,000 distinct CDR3 sequences, with 40% to 55% observed a single time. Their antigen targets remain unknown. Indicated treatment: roughly 11-day PBMC culture with coronavirus spike peptide pools or control peptides (ViraFEST assay). Sequenced input: CD4+ T cells from blood, cultured in vitro. The receptors stem from a human donor who had recovered from COVID-19.

This sequence joins TRBV28 and TRBJ1-6; D gene uncertain. V lost 4 bases and J lost 8, with 6 bases in between. The germline V gene has CDR1 MDHEN and CDR2 SYDVKM. This CDR3 is 12 amino acids long. The CDR3 is CASSYGDSPLHF. Written as DNA, the CDR3 is TGTGCCAGCAGTTATGGAGATTCACCCCTCCACTTT.

There are a few counts of this clonotype. CDR3 protein: CASSYSGGSSYEQYF. DNA for the CDR3: TGTGCCAGCAGTTACTCCGGCGGGAGCTCCTACGAGCAGTACTTC. The chain couples TRBV6-5 to TRBJ2-7; 7 bases are shared with TRBD2. The V gene end was trimmed by 0 bases and the J gene end by 0 bases; junction bases not matched to a gene: 2. Germline V lookup: CDR1 MNHEY, CDR2 SVGAGI. This CDR3 spans 15 amino acids.

A few counts support this clonotype. The V call is TRBV10-3, the J call TRBJ1-6; D unresolved. The CDR3 totals 16 residues. Germline V gene sequence: CDR1 ENHRY, CDR2 SYGVKD. The V end lost 0 bases, the J end lost 0 bases, and 6 bases lay between the germline ends. The CDR3 spells CAISESGSSYNSPLHF. For the CDR3, the DNA is TGTGCCATCAGTGAGTCGGGAAGCTCCTATAATTCACCCCTCCACTTT.

The rearrangement uses TRBV15 and TRBJ2-5, with 8 bases that match TRBD2. Unmatched junction bases numbered 10, after V lost 6 bases and J lost 4 bases. This CDR3 has 15 amino acids. Germline V CDR1 and CDR2: LNHNV, YYDKDF (reference sequence). The chain's CDR3 is CATSRSGSVRETQYF. The CDR3 region has the DNA TGTGCCACCAGTAGGAGCGGGAGTGTAAGAGAGACCCAGTACTTC.

This sequence joins TRBV4-3 and TRBJ2-3; D gene ambiguous. Trimming took 0 bases from V and 2 from J, leaving 12 bases between them. CDR3 length: 16 amino acids. CDR1 LGHNA and CDR2 YSLEER come from the germline V gene. CDR3 in DNA: TGCGCCAGCAGCCAAGATTGGAAGACACCCACAGATACGCAGTATTTT. Protein product: CASSQDWKTPTDTQYF.

The chain couples TRBV28 to TRBJ1-5, with D possibly being TRBD1 (5 bases). Trimming took 6 bases from V and 6 from J, leaving 15 bases between them. Germline V CDR1 and CDR2: MDHEN, SYDVKM. CDR3 length equals 14 residues. The chain's CDR3 is CASRPIQGLQPQHF. The DNA of the CDR3 is TGTGCCAGCAGGCCCATTCAGGGACTTCAGCCCCAGCATTTT.

V is TRBV2 and J is TRBJ2-7, with 11 bases identical to TRBD1. The CDR3 is made up of 15 amino acids. The J segment lost 2 bases and the V segment lost 8 bases, leaving 8 bases of the junction unmatched. Germline assignment: CDR1 SNHLY and CDR2 FYNNEI. The CDR3 loop is CASWIPGQGAYEQYF. CDR3 nucleotide sequence: TGTGCCAGCTGGATCCCGGGACAGGGGGCCTACGAGCAGTACTTC.

CDR3 region: CASSLLGTGGHTQYF. For the CDR3, the DNA is TGTGCCAGCAGCTTATTGGGGACAGGGGGACATACGCAGTATTTT. The V gene is TRBV7-9, the J gene TRBJ2-3, with 11 nucleotides matching TRBD1. V shed 2 bases, J shed 7 bases, and the junction held 5 bases outside the gene matches. The CDR3 runs to 15 residues. Germline CDR1 reads SEHNR; CDR2 reads FQNEAQ (reference sequence).

The rearrangement joins TRBV4-2 to TRBJ2-7; 8 positions match TRBD1. This CDR3 spans 17 amino acids. V lost 3 bases to trimming and J lost 1 base; unmatched junction nucleotides: 11. Germline CDR1 and CDR2: LGHNA and YNFKEQ. The CDR3, as DNA: TGTGCCAGCAGCCAGCAAGAAACAGGGGGTAGTTCCTACGAGCAGTACTTC. Protein: CASSQQETGGSSYEQYF.

There are a few counts of this clonotype. The chain links TRBV6-1 to TRBJ1-2, with D unresolved. Germline CDR1 and CDR2: MNHNS and SASEGT. This CDR3 is built from 15 residues. The V gene lost 6 bases and the J gene lost 8 bases, with 22 bases spanning the gap. The CDR3 is CASSLPGAVGGGYTF. CDR3 nucleotide sequence: TGTGCCAGCAGCCTACCGGGAGCTGTGGGAGGAGGCTACACCTTC.

This clonotype qualifies as medium-sized. J is TRBJ2-7 and V is TRBV7-6; D is unclear. Germline V gene data show CDR1 as SGHVS and CDR2 as FNYEAQ. V dropped 1 base and J dropped 6 bases, with 4 bases sitting between them. This CDR3 spans 11 amino acids. CDR3 loop: CASSLVAEQYF. Written as DNA, the CDR3 is TGTGCCAGCAGCTTAGTGGCCGAGCAGTACTTC.

The chain has TRBV9 and TRBJ2-5, with 8 positions matching TRBD1. The J segment lost 7 bases and the V segment lost 3 bases, leaving 14 bases of the junction unmatched. The CDR3 has 16 amino acids. CDR1 and CDR2 (germline): SGDLS, YYNGEE. The CDR3 here is CASSAGVKTGAGTQYF. CDR3 sequence (DNA): TGTGCCAGCAGCGCGGGGGTTAAGACAGGGGCGGGGACCCAGTACTTC.

This chain connects TRBV7-9 to TRBJ2-5; D is possibly TRBD1 (6 bases). V was trimmed by 2 bases and J by 7 bases, leaving 11 bases between them. This CDR3 spans 13 amino acids. Per germline, CDR1 SEHNR and CDR2 FQNEAQ (reference sequence). CDR3 residues: CASSLIGGVTQYF. DNA for the CDR3: TGTGCCAGCAGCTTAATTGGGGGCGTGACCCAGTACTTC.

This clonotype occurred a few times. The chain employs TRBV24-1 and TRBJ2-2; 10 positions agree with TRBD1. The CDR3 is made up of 16 amino acids. Trimming cost V 4 bases and J 5 bases; bases outside gene matches: 6. The germline V gene encodes CDR1 KGHDR and CDR2 SFDVKD. CDR3 amino acids: CATSDSDRGLTGELFF. In nucleotides, the CDR3 is TGTGCCACCAGTGACTCCGACAGGGGGCTAACCGGGGAGCTGTTTTTT.

The chain has TRBV6-1 and TRBJ2-3, with D unclear. V shed 4 bases and J shed 0 bases, with 5 bases lying between them. The germline V gene encodes CDR1 MNHNS and CDR2 SASEGT. The CDR3 runs 13 residues. The CDR3 sequence is CASSAHSTDTQYF. The CDR3 region has the DNA TGTGCCAGCAGTGCCCATAGCACAGATACGCAGTATTTT.

This clonotype was detected only a few times. The chain has TRBV5-4 and TRBJ2-3, with 8 nucleotides matching TRBD2. The junction had 3 bases not matched to a gene; V was cut back by 0 bases and J by 3 bases. The CDR3 runs to 15 residues. CDR1 is SGHNT and CDR2 is YYREEE in the germline V gene (reference sequence). Written as DNA, the CDR3 is TGTGCCAGCAGCTTGGCGGGGGGGCCGACAGATACGCAGTATTTT. Its translation is CASSLAGGPTDTQYF.

This clonotype was picked up a small number of times. The J gene is TRBJ2-1, the V gene TRBV15; D remains unclear. Trimming took off 0 bases at V and 4 bases at J, with 10 bases between the two ends. Looked up from germline, CDR1 is LNHNV and CDR2 is YYDKDF (reference sequence). The CDR3 totals 15 residues. CDR3 nucleotide sequence: TGTGCCACCAGCAGAGATTCTAAGGGTTACAATGAGCAGTTCTTC. Its protein is CATSRDSKGYNEQFF.

The rearrangement links TRBV6-5 to TRBJ2-5, with no clear D. Looked up from germline, CDR1 is MNHEY and CDR2 is SVGAGI. CDR3 length: 16 amino acids. V was pared by 2 bases and J by 4 bases, with 17 bases between. CDR3 DNA: TGTGCCAGCAGTTACACCTCAGTACACAACGGAGAGACCCAGTACTTC. Residues: CASSYTSVHNGETQYF.

This clonotype is judged large (0.1 to 1%). The CDR3 DNA follows: TGTGCCAGCAGCTCCCCATACTCACCCCTCCACTTT. It codes for CASSSPYSPLHF. This chain connects TRBV7-9 to TRBJ1-6; no reliable D call. The germline V gene encodes CDR1 SEHNR and CDR2 FQNEAQ (reference sequence). With 4 bases removed from V and 10 bases from J, the gap between germline ends came to 8 bases. The CDR3 consists of 12 residues.

The genes are TRBV7-3 and TRBJ2-1; TRBD2 matches at 14 bases. Germline V gives CDR1 SGHTA, CDR2 FQGTGA. There are 13 residues in the CDR3. V dropped 5 bases and J dropped 13; count of bases not matched to a gene: 4. The CDR3 reads CASSAGLAGVQFF. CDR3 DNA sequence: TGTGCCAGCAGCGCGGGACTAGCGGGGGTTCAGTTCTTC.

The chain uses TRBV19 and TRBJ1-5; D unresolved. The CDR3 runs to 14 residues. Looked up from germline, CDR1 is LNHDA and CDR2 is SQIVND (reference sequence). V was trimmed by 3 bases and J by 9 bases, leaving 15 bases between them. The CDR3 spells CASSIGDLVGPQHF. The CDR3 region has the DNA TGTGCCAGTAGTATTGGGGATTTAGTAGGGCCCCAGCATTTT.

The V gene is TRBV6-1, the J gene TRBJ1-1; D unclear. Germline CDR1 is MNHNS and CDR2 is SASEGT. This CDR3 is 13 amino acids long. The V end was cut by 2 bases, the J end by 11 bases, with 15 bases between. In nucleotides, the CDR3 is TGTGCCAGCAGTGAAACCCCGGAGAGAGTGGCTTTCTTT. It translates to CASSETPERVAFF.

This clonotype was detected a few times. J is TRBJ1-1 and V is TRBV2; possible D gene TRBD1, 6 bases. Germline V gene data show CDR1 as SNHLY and CDR2 as FYNNEI. This CDR3 is 14 amino acids long. V lost 6 bases, J lost 5 bases, and 16 bases lay in between. This CDR3 is CASRMGGALTEAFF. CDR3 bases: TGTGCCAGCAGAATGGGGGGGGCTTTAACTGAAGCTTTCTTT.

The chain is built from TRBV20-1 and TRBJ1-6, with 7 bases aligning to TRBD1. CDR1 is DFQATT, CDR2 SNEGSKA, per germline (reference sequence). This CDR3 spans 13 amino acids. This chain's CDR3 is CGTRGQPNSPLHF. The CDR3 DNA follows: TGCGGAACGAGGGGACAGCCCAATTCACCCCTCCACTTT.

The J gene is TRBJ2-3, the V gene TRBV28; D not resolved. Germline V gene data show CDR1 as MDHEN and CDR2 as SYDVKM. This CDR3 contains 13 residues. Deletions cut 3 bases from V and 7 bases from J, with 11 bases between. The CDR3 nucleotides read TGTGCCAGCAGTTTGCAGGAGCCGAATACGCAGTATTTT. Residues: CASSLQEPNTQYF.

The chain joins TRBV20-1 to TRBJ2-3; 8 nucleotides match TRBD2. V trimming: 1 base; J trimming: 4 bases; junction bases outside the gene matches: 10. CDR1 and CDR2 from the germline V gene are DFQATT and SNEGSKA (reference sequence). There are 16 residues in the CDR3. This CDR3 is CSARGGGGGFSDTQYF. In DNA, the CDR3 is TGCAGTGCTAGAGGGGGGGGCGGGGGGTTTTCAGATACGCAGTATTTT.

In this sample, this clonotype turned up a few times. CDR3 residues: CASSLSRSGAQETQYF. The CDR3 region has the DNA TGTGCCAGCAGCTTATCAAGGTCGGGCGCACAAGAGACCCAGTACTTC. The genes are TRBV7-2 and TRBJ2-5, with D uncertain. Trimming left V 2 bases short and J 2 bases short, with 15 bases between. The CDR3 is 16 residues long. The V gene's germline CDR1 is SGHTA and CDR2 FQGNSA.

In its sample, this clonotype ranks as large. This chain connects TRBV2 to TRBJ1-2, with 10 bases that match TRBD1. This CDR3 is built from 15 residues. Germline V gene sequence: CDR1 SNHLY, CDR2 FYNNEI. The ends lost 3 bases at V and 4 bases at J; junction bases unmatched: 5. The CDR3 spells CASSEGTGVIYGYTF. The CDR3 DNA reads as TGTGCCAGCAGTGAGGGGACAGGGGTGATCTATGGCTACACCTTC.

V usage is TRBV10-3 and J usage is TRBJ2-7; the match to TRBD2 covers 7 bases. This CDR3 is 14 amino acids long. Germline lookup yields CDR1 ENHRY and CDR2 SYGVKD. Losses at the gene ends were 1 base for V and 7 bases for J; bases not matched to a gene: 7. CDR3 region: CAISEFDQGGEQYF. CDR3 nucleotides: TGTGCCATCAGTGAGTTCGACCAGGGAGGGGAGCAGTACTTC.